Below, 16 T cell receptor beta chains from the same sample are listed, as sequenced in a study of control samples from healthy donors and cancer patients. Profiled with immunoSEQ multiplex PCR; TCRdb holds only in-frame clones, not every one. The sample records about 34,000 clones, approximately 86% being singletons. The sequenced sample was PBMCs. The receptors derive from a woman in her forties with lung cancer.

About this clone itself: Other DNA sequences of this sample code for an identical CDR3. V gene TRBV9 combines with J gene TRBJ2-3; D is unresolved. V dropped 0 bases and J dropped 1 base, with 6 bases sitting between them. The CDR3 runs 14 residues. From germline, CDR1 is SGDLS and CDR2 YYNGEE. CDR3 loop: CASSVEGGTDTQYF. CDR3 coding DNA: TGTGCCAGCAGCGTAGAGGGTGGCACAGATACGCAGTATTTT. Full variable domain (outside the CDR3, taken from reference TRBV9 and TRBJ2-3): DSGVTQTPKHLITATGQRVTLRCSPRSGDLSVYWYQQSLDQGLQFLIQYYNGEERAKGNILERFSAQQFPDLHSELNLSSLELGDSALYFCASSVEGGTDTQYFGPGTRLTVL.

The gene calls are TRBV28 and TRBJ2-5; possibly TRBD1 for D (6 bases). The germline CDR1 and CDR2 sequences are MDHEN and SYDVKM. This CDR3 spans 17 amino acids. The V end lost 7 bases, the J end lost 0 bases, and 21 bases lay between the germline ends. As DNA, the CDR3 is TGTGCCAGCACATCTCTGCACAAAGACAGGTACCAAGAGACCCAGTACTTC. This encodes CASTSLHKDRYQETQYF.

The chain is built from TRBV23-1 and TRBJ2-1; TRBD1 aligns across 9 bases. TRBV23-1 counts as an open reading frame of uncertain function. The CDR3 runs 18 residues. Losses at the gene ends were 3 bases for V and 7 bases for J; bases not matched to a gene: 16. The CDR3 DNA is TGCGCCAGCAGTCACCTTGTACCGGGACAGGGAGTTCAGAATGAGCAGTTCTTC. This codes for CASSHLVPGQGVQNEQFF.

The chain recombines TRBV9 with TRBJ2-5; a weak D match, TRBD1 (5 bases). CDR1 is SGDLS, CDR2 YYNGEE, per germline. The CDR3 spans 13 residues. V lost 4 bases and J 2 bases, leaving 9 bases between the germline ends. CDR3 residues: CASSFRVQETQYF. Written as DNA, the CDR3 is TGTGCCAGCAGCTTCAGGGTTCAAGAGACCCAGTACTTC. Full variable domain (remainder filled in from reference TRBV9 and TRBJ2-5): DSGVTQTPKHLITATGQRVTLRCSPRSGDLSVYWYQQSLDQGLQFLIQYYNGEERAKGNILERFSAQQFPDLHSELNLSSLELGDSALYFCASSFRVQETQYFGPGTRLLVL.

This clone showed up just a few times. In DNA, the CDR3 is TGTGCCAGCAGCCCCTCCGCTGAGGGATTCTACACCTTC. Amino acid sequence: CASSPSAEGFYTF. The chain uses TRBV7-9 and TRBJ1-2, with D hard to call. Germline V gene data show CDR1 as SEHNR and CDR2 as FQNEAQ (reference sequence). The CDR3 loop spans 13 amino acids. Trimming shortened V by 5 bases and J by 10 bases, and 17 bases separated the two germline ends.

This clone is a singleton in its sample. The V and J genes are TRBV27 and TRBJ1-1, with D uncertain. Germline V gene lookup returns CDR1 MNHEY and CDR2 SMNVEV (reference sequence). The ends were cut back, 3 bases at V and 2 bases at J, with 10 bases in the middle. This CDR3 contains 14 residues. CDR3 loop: CASSFTASNTEAFF. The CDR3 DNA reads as TGTGCCAGCAGTTTTACGGCCTCAAACACTGAAGCTTTCTTT.

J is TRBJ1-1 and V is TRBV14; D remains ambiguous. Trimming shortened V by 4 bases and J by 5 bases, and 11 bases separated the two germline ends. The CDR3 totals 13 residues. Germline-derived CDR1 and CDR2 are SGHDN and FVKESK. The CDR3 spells CASSPRVGTEAFF. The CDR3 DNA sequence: TGTGCCAGCAGCCCAAGGGTAGGGACTGAAGCTTTCTTT.

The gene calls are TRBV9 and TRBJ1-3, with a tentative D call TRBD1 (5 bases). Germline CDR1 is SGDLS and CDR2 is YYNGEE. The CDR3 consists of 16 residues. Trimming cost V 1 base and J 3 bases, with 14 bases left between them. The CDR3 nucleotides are TGTGCCAGCAGCGTAACTTCACAGGTCTTTGGAAACACCATATATTTT. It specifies CASSVTSQVFGNTIYF.

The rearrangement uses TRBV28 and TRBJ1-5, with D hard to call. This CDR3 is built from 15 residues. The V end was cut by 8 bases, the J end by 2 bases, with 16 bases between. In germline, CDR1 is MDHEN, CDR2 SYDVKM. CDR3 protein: CASWKGPGGNQPQHF. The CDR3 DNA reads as TGTGCCAGCTGGAAAGGGCCCGGTGGCAATCAGCCCCAGCATTTT.

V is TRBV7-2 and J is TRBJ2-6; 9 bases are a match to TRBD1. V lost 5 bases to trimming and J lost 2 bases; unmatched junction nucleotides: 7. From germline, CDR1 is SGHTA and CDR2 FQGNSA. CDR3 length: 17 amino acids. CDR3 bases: TGTGCCAGCAGCGGACAGGGGCGAAGAGCTGGGGCCAACGTCCTGACTTTC. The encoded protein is CASSGQGRRAGANVLTF. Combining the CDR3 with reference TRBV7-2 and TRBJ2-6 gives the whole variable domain GAGVSQSPSNKVTEKGKDVELRCDPISGHTALYWYRQSLGQGLEFLIYFQGNSAPDKSGLPSDRFSAERTGGSVSTLTIQRTQQEDSAVYLCASSGQGRRAGANVLTFGAGSRLTVL.

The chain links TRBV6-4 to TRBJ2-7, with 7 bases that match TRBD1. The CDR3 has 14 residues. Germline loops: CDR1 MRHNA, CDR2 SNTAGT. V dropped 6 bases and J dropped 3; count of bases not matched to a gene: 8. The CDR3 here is CASRPGTANYEQYF. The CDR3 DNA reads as TGTGCCAGCAGACCAGGGACAGCTAACTACGAGCAGTACTTC.

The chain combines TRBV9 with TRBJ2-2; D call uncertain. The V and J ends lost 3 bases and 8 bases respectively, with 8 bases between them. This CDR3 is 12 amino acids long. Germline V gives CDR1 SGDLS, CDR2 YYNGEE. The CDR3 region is CASSDRAGELFF. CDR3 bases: TGTGCCAGCAGCGACCGCGCTGGGGAGCTGTTTTTT. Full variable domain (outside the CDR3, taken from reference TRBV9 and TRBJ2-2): DSGVTQTPKHLITATGQRVTLRCSPRSGDLSVYWYQQSLDQGLQFLIQYYNGEERAKGNILERFSAQQFPDLHSELNLSSLELGDSALYFCASSDRAGELFFGEGSRLTVL.

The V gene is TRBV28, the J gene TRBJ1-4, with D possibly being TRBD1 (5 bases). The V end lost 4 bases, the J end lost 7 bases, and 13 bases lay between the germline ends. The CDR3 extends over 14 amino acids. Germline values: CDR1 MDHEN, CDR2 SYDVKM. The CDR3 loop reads CASSSVRGSEKLFF. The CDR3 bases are TGTGCCAGCAGTTCCGTTAGGGGATCTGAAAAACTGTTTTTT.

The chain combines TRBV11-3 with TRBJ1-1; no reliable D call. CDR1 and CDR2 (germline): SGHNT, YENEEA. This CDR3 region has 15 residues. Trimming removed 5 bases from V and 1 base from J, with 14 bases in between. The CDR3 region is CASSRTRGKNTEAFF. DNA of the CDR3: TGTGCCAGCAGCCGTACTCGAGGGAAGAACACTGAAGCTTTCTTT.

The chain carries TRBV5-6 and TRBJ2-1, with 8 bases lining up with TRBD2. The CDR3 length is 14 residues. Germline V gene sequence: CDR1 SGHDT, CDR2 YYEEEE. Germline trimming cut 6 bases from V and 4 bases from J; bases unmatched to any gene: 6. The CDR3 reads CASKGGGNYNEQFF. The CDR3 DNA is TGTGCCAGCAAGGGCGGGGGGAATTACAATGAGCAGTTCTTC.

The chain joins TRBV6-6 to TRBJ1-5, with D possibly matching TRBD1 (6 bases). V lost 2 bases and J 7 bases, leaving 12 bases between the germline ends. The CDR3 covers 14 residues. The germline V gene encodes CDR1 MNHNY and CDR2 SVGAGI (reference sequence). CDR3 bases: TGTGCCAGCAGTTACGAGGGGGGATGGCAGCCCCAGCATTTT. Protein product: CASSYEGGWQPQHF.